The 29 T cell receptor beta chains listed next were all sequenced from one sample in a study of OX40 agonist ivuxolimab in advanced cancers. Using immunoSEQ multiplex PCR, the repertoire was profiled, and TCRdb retains in-frame clones only, with some absent. The table records roughly 71,000 clones, approximately 90% of them present only once. The material was CD4+ or CD8+ T cells sorted from blood, obtained in a trial of the OX40 agonist ivuxolimab. The receptor source for this set is an adult with an advanced solid tumor such as melanoma, head and neck, liver or kidney cancer.

This clone has only one observation. Here the CDR3 reads CASSGGSGGTQYF. Written as DNA, the CDR3 is TGTGCCAGCAGCGGAGGAAGCGGGGGCACGCAGTATTTT. This chain uses TRBV9 with TRBJ2-3, with 8 bases that match TRBD2. The CDR3 extends over 13 amino acids. Looked up from germline, CDR1 is SGDLS and CDR2 is YYNGEE. Germline trimming cut 3 bases from V and 9 bases from J; bases unmatched to any gene: 6.

This sequence joins TRBV10-2 and TRBJ2-7, with 9 bases fitting TRBD1. Germline-derived CDR1 and CDR2 are WSHSY and SAAADI. The CDR3 consists of 13 residues. With V trimmed by 6 bases and J by 5 bases, 5 bases remained unmatched. Written as DNA, the CDR3 is TGCGCCAGCAGGGGACAGGGAAAGAACGAGCAGTACTTC. Its protein product is CASRGQGKNEQYF.

J is TRBJ2-1 and V is TRBV4-2; a possible D gene is TRBD2 (6 bases). This CDR3 has 14 residues. V lost 2 bases to trimming and J lost 13 bases, with 18 bases between them. Germline assignment: CDR1 LGHNA and CDR2 YNFKEQ. The CDR3 region has the DNA TGTGCCAGCAGCCAAAATTACGTCAGGGAGGTTCAGTTCTTC. Translating gives CASSQNYVREVQFF.

This clone was picked up one time. This chain joins TRBV28 and TRBJ2-7; 7 bases are a match to TRBD1. V was pared by 4 bases and J by 9 bases, with 6 bases of the junction left unmatched. This CDR3 is built from 12 residues. Germline V gene sequence: CDR1 MDHEN, CDR2 SYDVKM. The CDR3 sequence is CASSSPGTVQYF. The CDR3, as DNA: TGTGCCAGCAGTTCCCCCGGGACAGTGCAGTACTTC. The full variable domain, its missing parts supplied by reference TRBV28 and TRBJ2-7, is DVKVTQSSRYLVKRTGEKVFLECVQDMDHENMFWYRQDPGLGLRLIYFSYDVKMKEKGDIPEGYSVSREKKERFSLILESASTNQTSMYLCASSSPGTVQYFGPGTRLTVT.

The table lists this clone with a count of one. This sequence joins TRBV27 and TRBJ1-2; D uncertain. Trimming took off 0 bases at V and 4 bases at J, with 9 bases between the two ends. The CDR3 loop spans 14 amino acids. Germline V lookup: CDR1 MNHEY, CDR2 SMNVEV (reference sequence). The CDR3 region is CASSLSRESYGYTF. In nucleotides, the CDR3 is TGTGCCAGCAGTTTATCCCGAGAGAGCTATGGCTACACCTTC.

The chain has TRBV10-3 and TRBJ2-2; maybe TRBD2 (6 bases). The V end was cut by 10 bases, the J end by 7 bases, with 19 bases between. Germline V CDR1 and CDR2: ENHRY, SYGVKD. The CDR3 extends over 14 amino acids. In nucleotides, the CDR3 is TGTGCCACTCTGGACTCCTTGGGAGGCGGGGAGCTGTTTTTT. Protein: CATLDSLGGGELFF.

The rearrangement joins TRBV6-5 to TRBJ1-2; D may be TRBD1 (6 bases). V was clipped by 6 bases and J by 5 bases, with 16 bases between them. The CDR3 extends over 14 amino acids. Germline loops: CDR1 MNHEY, CDR2 SVGAGI. As DNA, the CDR3 is TGTGCCAGCAGAGCCCCAGGGGCCGCGTATGGCTACACCTTC. Its translation is CASRAPGAAYGYTF.

V is TRBV28 and J is TRBJ1-3, with D possibly matching TRBD1 (6 bases). Trimming stripped 6 bases from V and 0 bases from J, with 18 bases between. In germline, CDR1 is MDHEN, CDR2 SYDVKM. This CDR3 comprises 17 residues. The CDR3 region has the DNA TGTGCCAGCAGCTCAGGAACAGGGTTAATCTCTGGAAACACCATATATTTT. Its protein is CASSSGTGLISGNTIYF.

CDR3 residues: CASSESNRWFF. CDR3 sequence (DNA): TGCGCCAGCAGTGAGTCGAATCGATGGTTCTTC. The chain uses TRBV10-1 and TRBJ2-1; D is ambiguous. Trimming shortened V by 0 bases and J by 15 bases, and 9 bases separated the two germline ends. This CDR3 contains 11 residues. Germline CDR1 is WNHNN and CDR2 is SYGVQD (reference sequence).

The V and J genes are TRBV4-2 and TRBJ2-4, with 12 bases identical to TRBD2. This CDR3 is 16 amino acids long. The ends lost 4 bases at V and 7 bases at J; junction bases unmatched: 8. Germline CDR1 reads LGHNA; CDR2 reads YNFKEQ. The DNA for the CDR3 is TGTGCCAGCAGCCTTCCTCCTCTAGCGGGAGGGAACATTCAGTACTTC. Translation gives CASSLPPLAGGNIQYF.

The rearrangement uses TRBV7-2 and TRBJ2-1; 8 nucleotides agree with TRBD2. Germline trimming cut 5 bases from V and 2 bases from J; bases unmatched to any gene: 5. The length of the CDR3 is 15 residues. The V gene's germline CDR1 is SGHTA and CDR2 FQGNSA. CDR3 DNA sequence: TGTGCCAGCAGCCGCACGGGAGGGACCTACAATGAGCAGTTCTTC. It codes for CASSRTGGTYNEQFF.

The J gene is TRBJ2-1, the V gene TRBV9; 9 nucleotides align to TRBD2. The V segment lost 0 bases and the J segment 8 bases; nucleotides outside the gene matches: 6. Germline V lookup: CDR1 SGDLS, CDR2 YYNGEE. The CDR3 consists of 15 residues. The CDR3 DNA sequence: TGTGCCAGCAGCGTAGGGCTAGCGGGGAGGGATGAGCAGTTCTTC. This encodes CASSVGLAGRDEQFF.

This rearrangement joins TRBV11-3 to TRBJ2-2, with a possible D match to TRBD1 (5 bases). Germline V lookup: CDR1 SGHNT, CDR2 YENEEA. V lost 4 bases, J lost 6 bases, and 21 bases lay in between. The CDR3 extends over 17 amino acids. The CDR3: CASSSGWRRNPAGELFF. The DNA of the CDR3 is TGTGCCAGCAGCTCAGGGTGGCGGAGAAACCCCGCCGGGGAGCTGTTTTTT. The full variable domain, rest sourced from reference TRBV11-3 and TRBJ2-2, is EAGVVQSPRYKIIEKKQPVAFWCNPISGHNTLYWYLQNLGQGPELLIRYENEEAVDDSQLPKDRFSAERLKGVDSTLKIQPAELGDSAVYLCASSSGWRRNPAGELFFGEGSRLTVL.

This chain uses TRBV7-2 with TRBJ2-3; 10 nucleotides agree with TRBD2. Per the germline V gene, CDR1 is SGHTA and CDR2 is FQGNSA. V was pared by 0 bases and J by 6 bases, with 6 bases of the junction left unmatched. The CDR3 sequence is 16 residues long. The DNA of the CDR3 is TGTGCCAGCAGCTTAGCGGAGGTAGCGGGAGGCGATACGCAGTATTTT. Translated, it gives CASSLAEVAGGDTQYF.

The gene calls are TRBV5-1 and TRBJ2-1; D perhaps matches TRBD1 (6 bases). V lost 0 bases to trimming and J lost 6 bases, with 16 bases between them. The CDR3 has 16 residues. From germline, CDR1 is SGHRS and CDR2 YFSETQ. The CDR3 DNA reads TGCGCCAGCAGCTTGGCCCGGACAGAAATAGGCAATGAGCAGTTCTTC. Encoded protein: CASSLARTEIGNEQFF.

In the case of this clone: The sample holds other DNA sequences that translate to the same CDR3. V usage is TRBV19 and J usage is TRBJ2-3; 9 bases map to TRBD1. V gave up 9 bases and J gave up 1 base; unmatched junction bases: 2. Germline V lookup: CDR1 LNHDA, CDR2 SQIVND (reference sequence). CDR3 size: 13 residues. CDR3 protein: CASRDRGTDTQYF. The DNA for the CDR3 is TGTGCCAGCCGGGACAGGGGCACAGATACGCAGTATTTT.

This CDR3 is CASGTGNMNTEAFF. The CDR3, as DNA: TGCGCCAGCGGGACAGGGAATATGAACACTGAAGCTTTCTTT. The rearrangement links TRBV5-1 to TRBJ1-1; 9 bases fit TRBD1. With V trimmed by 7 bases and J by 0 bases, 4 bases remained unmatched. In germline, CDR1 is SGHRS, CDR2 YFSETQ. The CDR3 consists of 14 residues.

This clone was observed a handful of times. The DNA for the CDR3 is TGTGCCTGGACTTTGGGGGGCGCATCCTATAATTCACCCCTCCACTTT. Its translation is CAWTLGGASYNSPLHF. The chain links TRBV30 to TRBJ1-6, with D possibly matching TRBD1 (6 bases). V lost 4 bases, J lost 1 base, and 14 bases lay in between. Germline V gives CDR1 GTSNPN, CDR2 SVGIG (reference sequence). This CDR3 is 16 amino acids long.

The chain joins TRBV5-4 to TRBJ2-7; D may be TRBD1 or TRBD2 (5 bases each). Between the trimmed V and J ends, which lost 0 bases and 5 bases, there was a span of 15 bases. The germline V gene has CDR1 SGHNT and CDR2 YYREEE (reference sequence). The CDR3 loop spans 15 amino acids. CDR3 DNA: TGTGCCAGCAGCTTGGGCTCAGGGAGTTCCCACGAGCAGTACTTC. Translated, it gives CASSLGSGSSHEQYF. Full variable domain (rest looked up from reference TRBV5-4 and TRBJ2-7): ETGVTQSPTHLIKTRGQQVTLRCSSQSGHNTVSWYQQALGQGPQFIFQYYREEENGRGNFPPRFSGLQFPNYSSELNVNALELDDSALYLCASSLGSGSSHEQYFGPGTRLTVT.

This clone was observed a handful of times. The chain employs TRBV28 and TRBJ1-3; weak D call: TRBD1 (6 bases). The germline V and J ends were trimmed by 5 bases and 0 bases, with 17 bases remaining between them. From germline, CDR1 is MDHEN and CDR2 SYDVKM. The CDR3 spans 17 residues. The CDR3 DNA follows: TGTGCCAGCAGTCTCCAATCCGGGGGCTCCTCTGGAAACACCATATATTTT. It specifies CASSLQSGGSSGNTIYF.

V gene TRBV12-5 combines with J gene TRBJ2-3; 8 nucleotides match TRBD1. This CDR3 is built from 15 residues. CDR1 is LGHNT and CDR2 is FRNRAP in the germline V gene. The V gene end was trimmed by 1 base and the J gene end by 4 bases; junction bases not matched to a gene: 4. The CDR3 protein is CASGLATGVADTQYF. The CDR3 DNA sequence: TGTGCTAGTGGTTTGGCGACAGGGGTCGCAGATACGCAGTATTTT. The full variable domain, completed using reference TRBV12-5 and TRBJ2-3, is DARVTQTPRHKVTEMGQEVTMRCQPILGHNTVFWYRQTMMQGLELLAYFRNRAPLDDSGMPKDRFSAEMPDATLATLKIQPSEPRDSAVYFCASGLATGVADTQYFGPGTRLTVL.

The rearrangement joins TRBV28 to TRBJ1-2; tentative D call: TRBD1 (5 bases). CDR3 length equals 14 residues. Germline V gives CDR1 MDHEN, CDR2 SYDVKM. With 2 bases removed from V and 4 bases from J, the gap between germline ends came to 11 bases. The CDR3 reads CASSLPGDAYGYTF. In DNA, the CDR3 is TGTGCCAGCAGTTTACCTGGGGACGCCTATGGCTACACCTTC.

The V gene is TRBV19, the J gene TRBJ1-2, with 8 bases that match TRBD1. This CDR3 contains 15 residues. J lost 3 bases, V lost 4 bases, and 7 bases had no gene match. From germline, CDR1 is LNHDA and CDR2 SQIVND (reference sequence). The CDR3 DNA sequence: TGTGCCAGTAGTAGGGGGACAGGCTCCGACTATGGCTACACCTTC. Translating it yields CASSRGTGSDYGYTF.

This sequence joins TRBV5-1 and TRBJ2-1; D may be TRBD1 (5 bases). The V and J ends lost 4 bases and 0 bases respectively, with 11 bases between them. The CDR3 is made up of 15 amino acids. Germline V CDR1 and CDR2: SGHRS, YFSETQ. CDR3 sequence reads: CASSTEGASYNEQFF. DNA of the CDR3: TGCGCCAGCAGCACTGAAGGGGCCTCCTACAATGAGCAGTTCTTC.

The V and J genes are TRBV7-2 and TRBJ2-5; D is unclear. The CDR3 loop spans 12 amino acids. Looked up from germline, CDR1 is SGHTA and CDR2 is FQGNSA. Trimming cost V 5 bases and J 5 bases, with 9 bases left between them. CDR3 residues: CASSLRVETQYF. For the CDR3, the DNA is TGTGCCAGCAGCCTCCGGGTGGAGACCCAGTACTTC.

The chain couples TRBV6-5 to TRBJ2-3; D unclear. Trimming left V 1 base short and J 2 bases short, with 7 bases between. CDR3 length: 14 amino acids. CDR1 and CDR2 from the germline V gene are MNHEY and SVGAGI. The CDR3 sequence is CASSYFQDTDTQYF. CDR3 in DNA: TGTGCCAGCAGTTACTTCCAGGACACAGATACGCAGTATTTT.

The sample holds a few counts of this clone. The chain links TRBV25-1 to TRBJ2-3; tentative D call: TRBD2 (6 bases). The germline V gene encodes CDR1 MGHDK and CDR2 SYGVNS. V lost 1 base, J lost 2 bases, and 13 bases lay in between. This CDR3 spans 16 amino acids. The CDR3 bases are TGTGCCAGCAGTGAATTTCGCGGGGACTTCACAGATACGCAGTATTTT. Translated, it gives CASSEFRGDFTDTQYF. Variable domain in full (rest from reference TRBV25-1 and TRBJ2-3): EADIYQTPRYLVIGTGKKITLECSQTMGHDKMYWYQQDPGMELHLIHYSYGVNSTEKGDLSSESTVSRIRTEHFPLTLESARPSHTSQYLCASSEFRGDFTDTQYFGPGTRLTVL.

The chain combines TRBV30 with TRBJ1-2; the D is unclear. Between the trimmed V and J ends, which lost 3 bases and 4 bases, there was a span of 15 bases. CDR3 length equals 14 residues. CDR1 is GTSNPN and CDR2 is SVGIG in the germline V gene (reference sequence). CDR3 sequence: CAWRLSGSPYGYTF. The CDR3 nucleotides are TGTGCCTGGAGACTTTCCGGTTCCCCCTATGGCTACACCTTC. The full variable domain, with the rest looked up from reference TRBV30 and TRBJ1-2, is SQTIHQWPATLVQPVGSPLSLECTVEGTSNPNLYWYRQAAGRGLQLLFYSVGIGQISSEVPQNLSASRPQDRQFILSSKKLLLSDSGFYLCAWRLSGSPYGYTFGSGTRLTVV.

This clone was detected once. The chain joins TRBV7-8 to TRBJ2-1; D is unresolved. Trimming took 4 bases from V and 0 from J, leaving 7 bases between them. From germline, CDR1 is SGHVS and CDR2 FQNEAQ. This CDR3 contains 14 residues. Here the CDR3 DNA reads TGTGCCAGCAGCTCGGTTTACTCCTACAATGAGCAGTTCTTC. Translating it yields CASSSVYSYNEQFF.